Presented here are 15 T cell receptor beta chains from one specimen sequenced in a study of cytomegalovirus exposure and HLA in healthy donors. Both 60 Vbeta primers and 13 Jbeta primers went into the PCR. Clones were sequenced by immunoSEQ multiplex PCR, and TCRdb holds only the in-frame ones, with some missing. The profile covers under 250,000 clones, with 70% to 80% appearing a single time and 3.8% taken by the ten largest. Input material: PBMCs. The receptors were sampled from a male donor in good health and CMV-seronegative.

The chain is built from TRBV7-2 and TRBJ2-3; D might be TRBD1 (6 bases). Trimming took 0 bases from V and 2 from J, leaving 12 bases between them. The germline gives CDR1 SGHTA, CDR2 FQGNSA. The CDR3 runs to 16 residues. Here the CDR3 reads CASSLAGQGTTDTQYF. CDR3 DNA sequence: TGTGCCAGCAGCTTAGCGGGGCAGGGGACCACAGATACGCAGTATTTT.

In this sample, this clone turned up once. The gene calls are TRBV5-5 and TRBJ2-3; D remains ambiguous. Germline CDR1 reads SGHKS; CDR2 reads YYEKEE (reference sequence). The CDR3 runs to 15 residues. Trimming took 0 bases from V and 0 from J, leaving 8 bases between them. The CDR3 DNA sequence: TGTGCCAGCAGCTTGGACTCCTCTAGCACAGATACGCAGTATTTT. Protein sequence: CASSLDSSSTDTQYF. The complete variable domain, with remaining parts taken from reference TRBV5-5 and TRBJ2-3, reads DAGVTQSPTHLIKTRGQQVTLRCSPISGHKSVSWYQQVLGQGPQFIFQYYEKEERGRGNFPDRFSARQFPNYSSELNVNALLLGDSALYLCASSLDSSSTDTQYFGPGTRLTVL.

DNA for the CDR3: TGCAGTGCTAGTACACATTACGAGCAGTACTTC. Translation: CSASTHYEQYF. V usage is TRBV20-1 and J usage is TRBJ2-7, with D hard to call. The CDR3 spans 11 residues. Germline V gives CDR1 DFQATT, CDR2 SNEGSKA (reference sequence). The V end was cut by 3 bases, the J end by 4 bases, with 7 bases between.

This chain connects TRBV7-8 to TRBJ2-7, with D possibly being TRBD2 (5 bases). This CDR3 region has 14 residues. V was pared by 3 bases and J by 0 bases, with 9 bases between. Germline CDR1 reads SGHVS; CDR2 reads FQNEAQ. The CDR3 DNA is TGTGCCAGCAGCTTCCAAGGGAGCTCCTACGAGCAGTACTTC. This translates into CASSFQGSSYEQYF.

The chain links TRBV6-5 to TRBJ1-2; the D gene is possibly TRBD1 (5 bases). This CDR3 region has 13 residues. Trimming cost V 6 bases and J 5 bases, with 13 bases left between them. Germline V gene lookup returns CDR1 MNHEY and CDR2 SVGAGI. CDR3 residues: CASSPTPGYGYTF. For the CDR3, the DNA is TGTGCCAGCAGCCCCACCCCAGGGTATGGCTACACCTTC.

This rearrangement joins TRBV6-1 to TRBJ1-3; D unclear. V was trimmed by 5 bases and J by 8 bases, leaving 7 bases between them. CDR3 length: 11 residues. Germline assignment: CDR1 MNHNS and CDR2 SASEGT. CDR3 residues: CASSFTDTIYF. The CDR3, as DNA: TGTGCCAGCAGTTTCACGGACACCATATATTTT.

The gene calls are TRBV5-4 and TRBJ2-5, with D maybe TRBD1 (5 bases). Germline V gene data show CDR1 as SGHNT and CDR2 as YYREEE (reference sequence). The CDR3 consists of 15 residues. V was cut by 4 bases and J by 0 bases, with 13 bases left in between. This CDR3 reads CASSPRQSYQETQYF. The CDR3 region has the DNA TGTGCCAGCAGCCCAAGACAGTCGTACCAAGAGACCCAGTACTTC.

The chain recombines TRBV7-9 with TRBJ2-5; 9 bases are shared with TRBD1. Looked up from germline, CDR1 is SEHNR and CDR2 is FQNEAQ (reference sequence). The CDR3 has 15 amino acids. Losses at the gene ends were 0 bases for V and 4 bases for J; bases not matched to a gene: 3. The CDR3 here is CASSLARTGVETQYF. CDR3 bases: TGTGCCAGCAGCTTAGCCCGGACAGGGGTAGAGACCCAGTACTTC.

In this sample, this clone turned up a few times. The chain combines TRBV25-1 with TRBJ1-4; a possible D gene is TRBD1 (6 bases). There are 13 residues in the CDR3. Germline V gives CDR1 MGHDK, CDR2 SYGVNS. V lost 7 bases and J lost 7, with 13 bases in between. CDR3 nucleotides: TGTGCCAGCAACAGGGTTTTTACTGAAAAACTGTTTTTT. It specifies CASNRVFTEKLFF.

This chain uses TRBV7-8 with TRBJ2-7; weak D call: TRBD2 (5 bases). Germline-derived CDR1 and CDR2 are SGHVS and FQNEAQ. This CDR3 has 14 amino acids. The V and J ends lost 3 bases and 2 bases respectively, with 11 bases between them. The CDR3 DNA follows: TGTGCCAGCAGCTTCGGACCGGGGACCTACGAGCAGTACTTC. The encoded protein is CASSFGPGTYEQYF.

The rearrangement uses TRBV7-9 and TRBJ2-3; 13 bases are a match to TRBD2. Germline-derived CDR1 and CDR2 are SEHNR and FQNEAQ (reference sequence). Trimming at V came to 3 bases and at J to 5 bases, leaving 2 bases not matched to a gene. This CDR3 is built from 15 residues. Written as DNA, the CDR3 is TGTGCCAGCAGCTTTGGACTAGCGGGAGTAGATACGCAGTATTTT. As protein: CASSFGLAGVDTQYF.

The J gene is TRBJ2-5, the V gene TRBV4-2; 10 positions match TRBD2. Germline CDR1 and CDR2: LGHNA and YNFKEQ. After removal of 4 bases from V and 5 bases from J, the junction contained 4 bases not matched to a gene. The CDR3 spans 14 residues. As DNA, the CDR3 is TGTGCCAGCAGCCCTAGCGGGAGTTCCGAGACCCAGTACTTC. Its protein is CASSPSGSSETQYF.

The chain carries TRBV5-1 and TRBJ2-5; D is perhaps TRBD2 (5 bases). V lost 0 bases and J lost 5, with 11 bases in between. CDR1 is SGHRS and CDR2 is YFSETQ in the germline V gene. The CDR3 sequence is 14 residues long. The CDR3 sequence is CASSLGAGGETQYF. CDR3 coding DNA: TGCGCCAGCAGCTTGGGGGCAGGCGGGGAGACCCAGTACTTC.

This clone was observed once. The CDR3 is CASSRDRDYGYTF. CDR3 DNA sequence: TGTGCCAGCAGCCGGGACAGGGATTATGGCTACACCTTC. The chain links TRBV7-2 to TRBJ1-2, with 9 bases aligning to TRBD1. Germline V gene data show CDR1 as SGHTA and CDR2 as FQGNSA. J lost 5 bases, V lost 5 bases, and 3 bases had no gene match. CDR3 length: 13 amino acids.

The DNA for the CDR3 is TGTGCCAGCAGCGTAGACGGGGACTCCTACAATGAGCAGTTCTTC. This gives the protein CASSVDGDSYNEQFF. V gene TRBV9 combines with J gene TRBJ2-1; tentative D call: TRBD2 (5 bases). V lost 0 bases, J lost 0 bases, and 7 bases lay in between. This CDR3 comprises 15 residues. The germline V gene has CDR1 SGDLS and CDR2 YYNGEE.